Here is one T cell receptor (beta chain) with its context. Its antigen is still unknown. At one end the junction does not follow the germline gene, possibly because of a read error. It was with 60 Vbeta and 13 Jbeta primers that the PCR ran. Libraries were prepared by immunoSEQ multiplex PCR; TCRdb keeps only in-frame clonotypes and omits some of them. This listing includes 100,000 to 150,000 clones. The data are from a study of cytomegalovirus exposure and HLA in healthy donors. In the study overall: In an earlier analysis, 95 million to 130 million unique TCR beta sequences were found from 200 million or so T cells.

CDR3 length: 13 amino acids. Germline V CDR1 and CDR2: SSHAT, FNYEAQ (reference sequence). Study-wide results and caveats: Segments of the TCR beta V type were, in most cases, productive about 87% or about 30% of the time in an earlier analysis. Owing to their indistinguishability, certain V segments, notably TRBV6-2 and TRBV6-3, were excluded. Cytomegalovirus status was reportedly diagnosed by the classifier with high specificity and sensitivity.

The chain links TRBV7-7 to TRBJ2-3; no clear D. This receptor was identified in a man in his forties in good health and CMV-seronegative. The sample consisted of PBMCs. The CDR3 is CASSSHPADTQYF. The CDR3 DNA reads as TGTGCTAGCAGCTCTCATCCGGCAGATACGCAGTATTTT.